This entry lists 10 T cell receptor beta chains sequenced from one sample in a study of cytomegalovirus exposure and HLA in healthy donors. Both 60 Vbeta primers and 13 Jbeta primers went into the PCR. Only in-frame clones appear in the TCRdb table, and some are missing; sequencing was by immunoSEQ multiplex PCR. Among about 150,000 clones, around 80% were seen once, and the ten largest hold approximately 1.5%. The specimen was PBMCs. Source of these receptors: a woman in her twenties or thirties in good health and CMV-seropositive.

This chain links TRBV7-9 with TRBJ1-2; D may be TRBD1 (5 bases). Germline CDR1 and CDR2: SEHNR and FQNEAQ (reference sequence). Trimming shortened V by 2 bases and J by 4 bases, and 8 bases separated the two germline ends. There are 13 residues in the CDR3. The CDR3 DNA follows: TGTGCCAGCAGCTTACAGGGATCCTATGGCTACACCTTC. It codes for CASSLQGSYGYTF.

In this sample, this clone turned up a few times. V usage is TRBV28 and J usage is TRBJ2-7; maybe TRBD1 (5 bases). Germline values: CDR1 MDHEN, CDR2 SYDVKM. This CDR3 region has 18 residues. The V gene lost 1 base and the J gene lost 3 bases, with 22 bases spanning the gap. CDR3 sequence (DNA): TGTGCCAGCAGTTTATTTCCCCCCCAGGGTACCGTGGACTACGAGCAGTACTTC. Encoded protein: CASSLFPPQGTVDYEQYF.

This chain uses TRBV10-3 with TRBJ1-1; TRBD1 might be the D (6 bases). Germline loops: CDR1 ENHRY, CDR2 SYGVKD. CDR3 length: 15 amino acids. The V end was cut by 5 bases, the J end by 5 bases, with 18 bases between. The CDR3 bases are TGTGCCATCAGTCCTTCCATGGGGGCCGGTACTGAAGCTTTCTTT. This sequence encodes CAISPSMGAGTEAFF.

About this clone itself: At one end the junction does not follow the germline gene, possibly because of a read error. This sequence joins TRBV11-2 and TRBJ2-2; weak D call: TRBD2 (7 bases). Germline loops: CDR1 SGHAT, CDR2 FQNNGV. The CDR3 is 15 residues long. The CDR3 DNA follows: TGCGGCTGCGCCCCGCCGGGGGGCAGGACCGGGGAGCTGTTTTTT. This encodes CGCAPPGGRTGELFF.

This chain connects TRBV30 to TRBJ1-4, with TRBD1 as a possible D gene (5 bases). The CDR3 spans 14 residues. Trimming removed 5 bases from V and 6 bases from J, with 16 bases in between. The V gene's germline CDR1 is GTSNPN and CDR2 SVGIG (reference sequence). The DNA of the CDR3 is TGTGCCTGGGCGCGGGACTCGGATTATGAAAAACTGTTTTTT. It codes for CAWARDSDYEKLFF.

The J gene is TRBJ1-3, the V gene TRBV9; D is perhaps TRBD1 (6 bases). This CDR3 contains 14 residues. Germline CDR1 and CDR2: SGDLS and YYNGEE. Trimming removed 3 bases at V and 8 bases at J, with 15 bases between. The CDR3 region has the DNA TGTGCCAGCAGCGAACAGGGTCCGATGGACACCATATATTTT. Translating gives CASSEQGPMDTIYF.

The chain has TRBV28 and TRBJ1-2; 7 nucleotides agree with TRBD1. Germline CDR1 is MDHEN and CDR2 is SYDVKM. CDR3 length equals 12 residues. The ends lost 6 bases at V and 8 bases at J; junction bases unmatched: 6. The CDR3 protein is CASSDAGGGYTF. The CDR3 DNA reads as TGTGCCAGCAGCGACGCAGGGGGAGGCTACACCTTC.

This sequence joins TRBV4-1 and TRBJ2-3, with no clear D. Germline assignment: CDR1 MGHRA and CDR2 YSYEKL. Trimming removed 8 bases at V and 2 bases at J, with 8 bases between. CDR3 length: 12 residues. CDR3 sequence: CASRGDTDTQYF. As DNA, the CDR3 is TGCGCCAGCCGCGGTGACACAGATACGCAGTATTTT.

CDR3 residues: CASAMDSYEQYF. CDR3 in DNA: TGCGCCAGCGCAATGGACAGCTACGAGCAGTACTTC. This chain uses TRBV5-1 with TRBJ2-7; maybe TRBD1 (6 bases). The germline V gene encodes CDR1 SGHRS and CDR2 YFSETQ. The V gene lost 7 bases and the J gene lost 3 bases, with 11 bases spanning the gap. This CDR3 has 12 amino acids.

The V and J genes are TRBV6-5 and TRBJ1-1; 9 nucleotides align to TRBD1. Germline V CDR1 and CDR2: MNHEY, SVGAGI. The CDR3 sequence is 15 residues long. J lost 1 base, V lost 5 bases, and 5 bases had no gene match. In nucleotides, the CDR3 is TGTGCCAGCAGTAGCGACAGGGGGGGGAACACTGAAGCTTTCTTT. It translates to CASSSDRGGNTEAFF.